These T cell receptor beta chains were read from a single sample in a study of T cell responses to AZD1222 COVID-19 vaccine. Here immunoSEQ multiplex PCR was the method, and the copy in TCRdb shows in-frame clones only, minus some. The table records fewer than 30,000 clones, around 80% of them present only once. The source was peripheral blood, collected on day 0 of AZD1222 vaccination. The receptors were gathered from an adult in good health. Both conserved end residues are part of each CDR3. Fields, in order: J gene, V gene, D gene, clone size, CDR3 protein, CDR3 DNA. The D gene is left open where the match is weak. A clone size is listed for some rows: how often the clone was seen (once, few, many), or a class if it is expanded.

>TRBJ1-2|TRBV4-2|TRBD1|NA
CASSQLTGESSYGYTF
TGTGCCAGCAGCCAACTGACAGGGGAGAGTAGCTATGGCTACACCTTC
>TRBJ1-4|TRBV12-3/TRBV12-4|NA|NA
CASSPDNEKLFF
TGTGCCAGCAGTCCAGATAATGAAAAACTGTTTTTT
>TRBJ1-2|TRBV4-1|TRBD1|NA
CASSHPGQGASSYGYTF
TGCGCCAGCAGCCACCCGGGACAGGGGGCATCTAGCTATGGCTACACCTTC
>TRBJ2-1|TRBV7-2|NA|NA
CASTPYPREEQFF
TGTGCCAGCACCCCTTACCCCCGGGAAGAGCAGTTCTTC
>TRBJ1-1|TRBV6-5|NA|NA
CASSNPGMNTEAFF
TGTGCCAGCAGTAACCCCGGGATGAACACTGAAGCTTTCTTT
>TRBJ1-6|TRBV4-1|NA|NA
CASSIGVQNNNSPLHF
TGCGCCAGCAGCATAGGGGTCCAAAATAATAATTCACCCCTCCACTTT
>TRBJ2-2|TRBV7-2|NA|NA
CASTPRRSNTGELFF
TGTGCCAGCACCCCCCGGCGGTCAAACACCGGGGAGCTGTTTTTT
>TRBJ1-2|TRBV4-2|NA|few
CASSQDWDGYGYTF
TGTGCCAGCAGCCAAGATTGGGACGGATATGGCTACACCTTC
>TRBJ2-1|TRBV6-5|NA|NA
CASSYSETTSYNEQFF
TGTGCCAGCAGTTACTCGGAAACCACCTCCTACAATGAGCAGTTCTTC
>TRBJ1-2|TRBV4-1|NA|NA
CASSQAVGKGKGLNYGYTF
TGCGCCAGCAGCCAAGCGGTCGGGAAAGGGAAGGGCCTAAACTATGGCTACACCTTC
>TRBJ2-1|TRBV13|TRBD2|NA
CASSSGGGSSYNEQFF
TGTGCCAGCAGCTCGGGGGGAGGGAGCTCCTACAATGAGCAGTTCTTC
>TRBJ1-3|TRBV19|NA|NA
CASRRQDLAGNTIYF
TGTGCCAGTAGGAGACAGGATCTTGCCGGAAACACCATATATTTT
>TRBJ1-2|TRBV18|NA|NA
CASSPQQDWNNYGYTF
TGTGCCAGCTCACCACAACAGGATTGGAACAACTATGGCTACACCTTC
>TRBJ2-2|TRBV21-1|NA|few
CASTSTRIPGQVTGELFF
TGTGCCAGCACCAGTACACGTATACCGGGACAGGTCACCGGGGAGCTGTTTTTT
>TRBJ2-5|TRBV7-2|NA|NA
CASSAPFAETQYF
TGTGCCAGCAGCGCCCCCTTTGCGGAGACCCAGTACTTC
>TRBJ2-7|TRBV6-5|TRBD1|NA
CASSGQGTSYEQYF
TGTGCCTCCTCCGGACAGGGCACTTCCTACGAGCAGTACTTC
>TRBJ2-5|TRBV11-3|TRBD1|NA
CASSPGQGETQYF
TGTGCCAGCAGCCCGGGACAGGGAGAGACCCAGTACTTC
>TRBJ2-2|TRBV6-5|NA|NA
CASSYAVGELFF
TGTGCCAGCAGTTACGCGGTAGGGGAGCTGTTTTTT
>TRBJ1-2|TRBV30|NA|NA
CAWSVQGGSHTF
TGTGCCTGGAGTGTGCAGGGCGGGTCCCACACCTTC
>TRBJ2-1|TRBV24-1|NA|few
CATSEDTYSYNEQFF
TGTGCCACCAGTGAGGACACATACTCCTACAATGAGCAGTTCTTC
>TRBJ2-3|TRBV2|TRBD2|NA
CASSDWGTRRTDTQYF
TGTGCCAGCAGTGACTGGGGGACTAGACGCACAGATACGCAGTATTTT
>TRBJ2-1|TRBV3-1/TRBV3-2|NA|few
CASSQPGLYEQFF
TGTGCCAGCAGCCAGCCCGGGTTGTATGAGCAGTTCTTC
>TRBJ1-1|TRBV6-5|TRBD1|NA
CASSSAGTANTEAFF
TGTGCCAGCAGTTCCGCCGGGACAGCGAACACTGAAGCTTTCTTT
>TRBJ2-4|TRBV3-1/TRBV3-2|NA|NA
CASSVVQRKNIQYF
TGTGCCAGCAGCGTAGTGCAAAGAAAAAACATTCAGTACTTC
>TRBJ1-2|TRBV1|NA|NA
CTPQAGEKTNYGYTF
TGCACCCCTCAAGCTGGGGAGAAGACTAACTATGGCTACACCTTC
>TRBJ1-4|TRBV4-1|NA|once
CASSQPGGSEKLFF
TGCGCCAGCAGCCAGCCTGGGGGTAGTGAAAAACTGTTTTTT
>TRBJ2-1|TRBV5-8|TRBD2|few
CASIRGGTPYNEQFF
TGTGCCAGCATTCGGGGGGGAACCCCGTACAATGAGCAGTTCTTC
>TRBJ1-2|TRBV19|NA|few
CASSIPGNRYTF
TGTGCCAGTAGTATTCCAGGGAATCGCTACACCTTC
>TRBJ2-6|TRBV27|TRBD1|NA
CASTPRTGAAGTNVLTF
TGTGCCAGCACCCCCAGGACAGGGGCTGCTGGGACCAACGTCCTGACTTTC
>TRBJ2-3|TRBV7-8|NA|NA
CASSLAQYTDTQYF
TGTGCCAGCAGCTTAGCGCAGTACACAGATACGCAGTATTTT
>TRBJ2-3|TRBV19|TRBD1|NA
CASRSGQGTDTQYF
TGTGCCAGTAGATCAGGACAGGGGACGGATACGCAGTATTTT
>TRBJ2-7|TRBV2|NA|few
CASKYPDSYEQYF
TGTGCCAGCAAATATCCAGATTCCTACGAGCAGTACTTC
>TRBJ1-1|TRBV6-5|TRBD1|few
CASSSGQGSTEAFF
TGTGCCAGCAGTTCCGGACAGGGAAGCACTGAAGCTTTCTTT
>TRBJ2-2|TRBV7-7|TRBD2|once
CASSLDFPSGGPNTGELFF
TGTGCCAGCAGCTTAGATTTCCCTAGCGGGGGCCCGAACACCGGGGAGCTGTTTTTT
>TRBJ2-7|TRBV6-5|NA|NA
CASAYRITYEQYF
TGTGCCAGCGCATATAGAATTACCTACGAGCAGTACTTC
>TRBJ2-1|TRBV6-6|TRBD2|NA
CASSPGTSGSNEQFF
TGTGCCAGCAGCCCAGGGACTAGCGGATCCAATGAGCAGTTCTTC
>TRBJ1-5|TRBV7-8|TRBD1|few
CASSSGGSVDRGFNQPQHF
TGTGCCAGCAGCTCGGGCGGGTCGGTCGACAGGGGGTTTAATCAGCCCCAGCATTTT